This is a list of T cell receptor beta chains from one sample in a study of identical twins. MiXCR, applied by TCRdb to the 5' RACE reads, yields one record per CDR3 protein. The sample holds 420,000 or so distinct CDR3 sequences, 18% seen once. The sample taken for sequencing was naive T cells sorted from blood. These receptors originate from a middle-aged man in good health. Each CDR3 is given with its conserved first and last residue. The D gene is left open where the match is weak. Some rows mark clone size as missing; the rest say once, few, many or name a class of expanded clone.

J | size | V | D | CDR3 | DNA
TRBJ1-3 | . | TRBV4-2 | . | CASSQDLGSLYDSGNTIYF | TGTGCCAGCAGCCAAGATTTAGGTTCACTCTATGACTCTGGAAACACCATATATTTT
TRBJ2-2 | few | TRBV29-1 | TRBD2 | CSVGLAGPGELFF | TGCAGCGTTGGGTTAGCGGGACCCGGGGAGCTGTTTTTT
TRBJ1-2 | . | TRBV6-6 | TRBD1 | CASSLQGWEGYTF | TGTGCCAGCAGTTTACAGGGGTGGGAAGGCTACACCTTC
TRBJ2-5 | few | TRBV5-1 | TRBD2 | CASSFRQGGIQETQYF | TGCGCCAGCAGCTTCAGGCAGGGAGGGATCCAAGAGACCCAGTACTTC
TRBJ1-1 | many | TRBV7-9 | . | CASSFGGRTEAFF | TGTGCCAGCAGCTTTGGGGGGAGGACTGAAGCTTTCTTT
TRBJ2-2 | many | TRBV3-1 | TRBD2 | CASSQEAGGELFF | TGTGCCAGCAGCCAAGAAGCGGGAGGGGAGCTGTTTTTT
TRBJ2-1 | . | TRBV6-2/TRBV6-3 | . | CASSYPFAWVGDAGGEQFF | TGTGCCAGCAGTTACCCCTTTGCGTGGGTGGGAGATGCCGGCGGTGAGCAGTTCTTC
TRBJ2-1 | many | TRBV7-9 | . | CASSLGGFEPPGVF | TGTGCCAGCAGCTTAGGAGGTTTCGAACCCCCTGGGGTCTTC
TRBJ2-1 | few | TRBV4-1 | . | CASSQDTPRVGNEQFF | TGCGCCAGCAGCCAAGATACTCCCCGAGTCGGTAATGAGCAGTTCTTC
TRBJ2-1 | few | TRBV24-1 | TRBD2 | CATSDFQRGGVNEQFF | TGTGCCACCAGTGATTTTCAGCGGGGGGGCGTTAATGAGCAGTTCTTC
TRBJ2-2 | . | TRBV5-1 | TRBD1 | CASNHRGPGELFF | TGCGCCAGCAACCACAGGGGCCCCGGGGAGCTGTTTTTT
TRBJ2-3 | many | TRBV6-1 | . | CASSNLAVSSTDTQYF | TGTGCCAGCAGCAATTTAGCGGTCTCTAGCACAGATACGCAGTATTTT
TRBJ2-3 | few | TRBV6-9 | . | CASKVFLARSSTDTQYF | TGTGCCAGCAAGGTATTCCTAGCCCGATCTAGCACAGATACGCAGTATTTT
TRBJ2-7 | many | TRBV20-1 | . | CSALKGDSYEQYF | TGCAGTGCCTTAAAAGGGGATTCCTACGAGCAGTACTTC
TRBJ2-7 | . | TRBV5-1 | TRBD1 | CASSPKGDRGLSDLDEQYF | TGCGCCAGCAGCCCAAAGGGGGACAGGGGGCTCTCAGACCTTGACGAGCAGTACTTC
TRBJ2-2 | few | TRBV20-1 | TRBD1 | CSVKTGGLTGELFF | TGCAGTGTTAAGACAGGGGGGTTGACCGGGGAGCTGTTTTTT
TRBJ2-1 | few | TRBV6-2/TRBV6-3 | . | CASSYSEYGLYNEQFF | TGTGCCAGCAGTTACTCGGAGTACGGACTCTACAATGAGCAGTTCTTC
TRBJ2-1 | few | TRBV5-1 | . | CASSLAAQGRPNEQFF | TGCGCCAGCAGCTTGGCGGCGCAGGGGAGGCCCAATGAGCAGTTCTTC
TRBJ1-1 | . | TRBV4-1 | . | CASSQLPTGANTEAFF | TGCGCCAGCAGCCAACTCCCGACAGGAGCGAACACTGAAGCTTTCTTT
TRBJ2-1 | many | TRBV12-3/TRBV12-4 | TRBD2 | CASSLVGGPGEQFF | TGTGCCAGCAGTTTAGTGGGAGGGCCGGGTGAGCAGTTCTTC
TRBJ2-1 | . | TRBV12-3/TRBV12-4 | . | CASNPGVGNEQFF | TGTGCCAGCAATCCGGGGGTGGGGAATGAGCAGTTCTTC
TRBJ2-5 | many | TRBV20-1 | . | CSARDKDGTQYF | TGCAGTGCTAGAGATAAGGACGGGACCCAGTACTTC
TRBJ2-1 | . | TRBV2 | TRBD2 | CASSRPGLALYNEQFF | TGTGCCAGCAGTCGACCGGGACTAGCCCTTTACAATGAGCAGTTCTTC
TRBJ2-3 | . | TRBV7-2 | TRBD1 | CASSPMGQAFTDTQYF | TGTGCCAGCAGCCCCATGGGACAGGCGTTCACAGATACGCAGTATTTT
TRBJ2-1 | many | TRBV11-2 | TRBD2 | CASSLVSHGTTKYNEQFF | TGTGCCAGCAGCTTAGTTTCCCACGGGACTACCAAATACAATGAGCAGTTCTTC
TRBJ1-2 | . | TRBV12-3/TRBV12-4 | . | CASSRTGGYTF | TGTGCCAGCAGTCGGACGGGGGGCTACACCTTC
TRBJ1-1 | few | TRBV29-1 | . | CSVRSGGLDTEAFF | TGCAGCGTCCGATCGGGGGGGTTGGACACTGAAGCTTTCTTT
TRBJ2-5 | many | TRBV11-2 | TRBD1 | CASSLTGLATQYF | TGTGCCAGCAGCTTGACAGGGCTTGCGACCCAGTACTTC
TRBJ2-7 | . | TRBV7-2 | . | CASSQQQGLYEQYF | TGTGCCAGCAGCCAGCAGCAGGGCCTCTACGAGCAGTACTTC
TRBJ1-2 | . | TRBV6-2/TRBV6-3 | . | CASSYGVRGYTF | TGTGCCAGCAGTTACGGGGTTCGGGGCTACACCTTC
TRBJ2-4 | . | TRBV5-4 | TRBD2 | CASSSRGVAKNIQYF | TGTGCCAGCAGCTCCCGGGGGGTAGCCAAAAACATTCAGTACTTC
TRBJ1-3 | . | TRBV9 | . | CASSAWYDGTGNTIYF | TGTGCCAGCAGCGCTTGGTATGATGGTACTGGAAACACCATATATTTT
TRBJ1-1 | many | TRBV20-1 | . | CRAPRPGDLRNTEAFF | TGCAGAGCCCCTCGGCCGGGGGACTTAAGGAACACTGAAGCTTTCTTT
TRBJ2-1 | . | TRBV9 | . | CASSPQSFHNEQFF | TGTGCCAGCAGCCCCCAATCCTTTCACAATGAGCAGTTCTTC
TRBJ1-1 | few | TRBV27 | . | CASSLSGRGNTEAFF | TGTGCCAGCAGTTTATCGGGCAGGGGGAACACTGAAGCTTTCTTT
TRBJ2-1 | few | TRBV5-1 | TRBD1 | CASSLGQGLDEQFF | TGCGCCAGCAGCCTGGGACAGGGTTTGGATGAGCAGTTCTTC
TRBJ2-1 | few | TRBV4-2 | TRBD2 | CASSQTPGGRFNEQFF | TGTGCCAGCAGCCAAACACCGGGAGGGAGATTTAATGAGCAGTTCTTC
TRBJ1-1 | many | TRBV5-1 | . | CASSWTANTEAFF | TGTGCCAGCAGCTGGACAGCGAACACTGAAGCTTTCTTT
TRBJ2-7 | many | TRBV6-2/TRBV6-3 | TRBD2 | CASTLGLAGTNEQYF | TGTGCCAGCACCCTAGGACTAGCGGGTACCAACGAGCAGTACTTC
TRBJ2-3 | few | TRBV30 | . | CAWRQGSTDTQYF | TGTGCCTGGAGACAGGGTAGCACAGATACGCAGTATTTT
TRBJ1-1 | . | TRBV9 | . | CASSVGGQNTEAFF | TGTGCCAGCAGCGTGGGGGGCCAGAACACTGAAGCTTTCTTT